Shown below are 32 T cell receptor beta chains from a single sample sequenced in a study of Ad26.COV2.S vaccination and SARS-CoV-2 variants. This sample's treatment: around 19 received Ad26.COV2.S at low or high dose, single or two shots; about 5 received placebo; per-sample allocation not given. Samples were taken on day 63 after the first vaccine or placebo injection. Sequencing was performed with immunoSEQ multiplex PCR; in TCRdb, only in-frame clones are kept and a portion is missing. The sample shows 350,000 to 500,000 clones, 90% of them seen only once. The specimen comprised peripheral blood, sampled in a trial of Ad26.COV2.S vaccine versus placebo. These receptor sequences come from a person aged 18-65 years who received the Ad26.COV2.S COVID-19 vaccine or a placebo.

The sample holds one count of this clone. This CDR3 reads CASIPDRATEAFF. The CDR3 nucleotides are TGTGCCAGCATTCCCGACAGGGCCACTGAAGCTTTCTTT. The V gene is TRBV28, the J gene TRBJ1-1; TRBD1 matches at 7 bases. The J segment lost 4 bases and the V segment lost 7 bases, leaving 6 bases of the junction unmatched. Germline CDR1 is MDHEN and CDR2 is SYDVKM. CDR3 length equals 13 residues.

This sequence joins TRBV6-2 or TRBV6-3 and TRBJ2-7; unclear D gene. The V gene's germline CDR1 is MNHEY and CDR2 SVGEGT. The CDR3 length is 14 residues. Trimming shortened V by 0 bases and J by 1 base, and 7 bases separated the two germline ends. The DNA of the CDR3 is TGTGCCAGCAGTTACTCGGACGATTCCTACGAGCAGTACTTC. Amino acid sequence: CASSYSDDSYEQYF.

This clone was observed once. The gene calls are TRBV7-8 and TRBJ1-1; no clear D gene. CDR1 SGHVS and CDR2 FQNEAQ come from the germline V gene. This CDR3 is built from 13 residues. Trimming stripped 2 bases from V and 1 base from J, with 5 bases between. CDR3 amino acids: CASSLSRNTEAFF. CDR3 DNA sequence: TGTGCCAGCAGCTTAAGCCGGAACACTGAAGCTTTCTTT.

The V gene is TRBV2, the J gene TRBJ2-1; D is perhaps TRBD2 (5 bases). Germline assignment: CDR1 SNHLY and CDR2 FYNNEI. V was trimmed by 4 bases and J by 3 bases, leaving 7 bases between them. The CDR3 is 13 residues long. CDR3 residues: CASSGLLYNEQFF. The DNA of the CDR3 is TGTGCCAGCAGTGGACTACTCTACAATGAGCAGTTCTTC.

This clone has just a few counts. This chain connects TRBV28 to TRBJ2-7; D remains unclear. The CDR3 length is 13 residues. Germline V gene lookup returns CDR1 MDHEN and CDR2 SYDVKM. V shed 6 bases and J shed 4 bases, with 13 bases lying between them. The CDR3 region is CASSPTIKYEQYF. Here the CDR3 DNA reads TGTGCCAGCAGCCCCACCATCAAATACGAGCAGTACTTC.

This clone was observed a single time. The chain combines TRBV20-1 with TRBJ1-2, with 9 bases that match TRBD1. The V segment lost 1 base and the J segment 10 bases; nucleotides outside the gene matches: 1. The CDR3 is made up of 11 amino acids. In germline, CDR1 is DFQATT, CDR2 SNEGSKA (reference sequence). The CDR3 sequence: CSARGTGAYTF. CDR3 coding DNA: TGCAGTGCTAGAGGGACAGGGGCCTACACCTTC.

Worth noting for this clone: Additional DNA sequences in this sample encode the identical CDR3. The chain employs TRBV7-9 and TRBJ1-1, with 7 bases that match TRBD1. V was pared by 5 bases and J by 3 bases, with 3 bases of the junction left unmatched. The CDR3 runs 13 residues. The germline V gene encodes CDR1 SEHNR and CDR2 FQNEAQ (reference sequence). The CDR3 bases are TGTGCCAGCAGCCTAACAGGGGACACTGAAGCTTTCTTT. Its translation is CASSLTGDTEAFF.

This sequence joins TRBV24-1 and TRBJ2-5; tentative D call: TRBD1 (6 bases). Per germline, CDR1 KGHDR and CDR2 SFDVKD. The CDR3 extends over 15 amino acids. V lost 1 base to trimming and J lost 0 bases, with 8 bases between them. Here the CDR3 DNA reads TGTGCCACCAGTGATTTCAACAGGGACCAAGAGACCCAGTACTTC. This translates into CATSDFNRDQETQYF.

The V and J genes are TRBV28 and TRBJ2-7, with 7 nucleotides matching TRBD2. The CDR3 loop spans 13 amino acids. Trimming removed 6 bases from V and 4 bases from J; junction bases left unmatched: 6. CDR1 and CDR2 from the germline V gene are MDHEN and SYDVKM. The CDR3 reads CASRIRGGYEQYF. The CDR3 DNA is TGTGCCAGCAGGATCCGGGGAGGGTACGAGCAGTACTTC.

The gene calls are TRBV10-3 and TRBJ2-5, with D perhaps matching TRBD2 (5 bases). V lost 0 bases and J 1 base, leaving 12 bases between the germline ends. The germline gives CDR1 ENHRY, CDR2 SYGVKD. The CDR3 runs 16 residues. The DNA for the CDR3 is TGTGCCATCAGTGAGTCGGAGGACCATACCCAAGAGACCCAGTACTTC. It codes for CAISESEDHTQETQYF.

V usage is TRBV4-1 and J usage is TRBJ2-7; 14 bases align to TRBD2. Germline CDR1 and CDR2: MGHRA and YSYEKL. V was clipped by 4 bases and J by 4 bases; unmatched bases: 3. The CDR3 spans 15 residues. The CDR3 DNA reads as TGCGCCAGCAGCCCTAGACTAGCGGGAGGGTACGAGCAGTACTTC. It translates to CASSPRLAGGYEQYF.

This chain links TRBV28 with TRBJ1-6; D ambiguous. CDR1 and CDR2 from the germline V gene are MDHEN and SYDVKM. This CDR3 is 14 amino acids long. V was cut by 6 bases and J by 8 bases, with 14 bases left in between. The CDR3 DNA follows: TGTGCCAGCAGGCCCCCGGGCCCCTATTCACCCCTCCACTTT. As protein: CASRPPGPYSPLHF.

The chain employs TRBV28 and TRBJ1-5; D gene uncertain. The CDR3 spans 14 residues. V lost 6 bases and J 1 base, leaving 10 bases between the germline ends. The germline CDR1 and CDR2 sequences are MDHEN and SYDVKM. CDR3 loop: CASRGSGSNQPQHF. The CDR3 DNA reads as TGTGCCAGCAGAGGGAGTGGGAGCAATCAGCCCCAGCATTTT.

This clone was found once. The rearrangement links TRBV7-8 to TRBJ1-1, with D possibly matching TRBD1 (6 bases). CDR3 length equals 16 residues. Germline-derived CDR1 and CDR2 are SGHVS and FQNEAQ. V was trimmed by 6 bases and J by 4 bases, leaving 21 bases between them. The CDR3, as DNA: TGTGCCAGCAGTTTCTCGATCAGGGGCGTAAGCACTGAAGCTTTCTTT. Translating gives CASSFSIRGVSTEAFF.

The rearrangement links TRBV30 to TRBJ2-3; 8 bases agree with TRBD1. J was trimmed by 5 bases and V by 1 base; bases with no gene match: 5. Germline CDR1 GTSNPN, CDR2 SVGIG (reference sequence). The CDR3 has 14 amino acids. The CDR3 DNA reads TGTGCCTGGAGTGAACAGGGGGTGAGAGATACGCAGTATTTT. Protein sequence: CAWSEQGVRDTQYF.

The chain couples TRBV28 to TRBJ2-7; TRBD1 matches 7 bases. The CDR3 spans 13 residues. The germline gives CDR1 MDHEN, CDR2 SYDVKM. V dropped 6 bases and J dropped 6; count of bases not matched to a gene: 8. The CDR3 nucleotides read TGTGCCAGCAGCCAAAATACAGGGGCCGAGCAGTACTTC. Its protein product is CASSQNTGAEQYF. Full variable domain (outside the CDR3, taken from reference TRBV28 and TRBJ2-7): DVKVTQSSRYLVKRTGEKVFLECVQDMDHENMFWYRQDPGLGLRLIYFSYDVKMKEKGDIPEGYSVSREKKERFSLILESASTNQTSMYLCASSQNTGAEQYFGPGTRLTVT.

The chain recombines TRBV9 with TRBJ2-1; TRBD1 aligns across 10 bases. Per the germline V gene, CDR1 is SGDLS and CDR2 is YYNGEE. The CDR3 has 17 residues. V gave up 4 bases and J gave up 6 bases; unmatched junction bases: 13. The CDR3 DNA follows: TGTGCCAGCAGCCTAACCTCCACCGGGACAGGGGTCAATGAGCAGTTCTTC. This gives the protein CASSLTSTGTGVNEQFF.

The chain links TRBV9 to TRBJ1-3, with D unresolved. The CDR3 spans 15 residues. V lost 0 bases, J lost 0 bases, and 7 bases lay in between. Germline V gene sequence: CDR1 SGDLS, CDR2 YYNGEE. CDR3 loop: CASSVEAGSGNTIYF. The CDR3 coding sequence is TGTGCCAGCAGCGTAGAAGCAGGCTCTGGAAACACCATATATTTT.

The chain joins TRBV18 to TRBJ2-3; 7 bases are a match to TRBD2. The ends lost 6 bases at V and 4 bases at J; junction bases unmatched: 13. The germline V gene has CDR1 KGHSH and CDR2 LQKENI. The CDR3 consists of 16 residues. CDR3 bases: TGTGCCAGCTCCCCAGGACGCGGGAGCTTGGCAGATACGCAGTATTTT. This gives the protein CASSPGRGSLADTQYF.

CDR3 DNA: TGTGCCAGCAGCTTCGTGGGGAGGGACACCGGGGAGCTGTTTTTT. This sequence encodes CASSFVGRDTGELFF. The V call is TRBV5-4, the J call TRBJ2-2; TRBD2 aligns across 7 bases. The CDR3 extends over 15 amino acids. Per the germline V gene, CDR1 is SGHNT and CDR2 is YYREEE (reference sequence). Trimming cost V 2 bases and J 3 bases; bases outside gene matches: 4.

The V gene is TRBV7-9, the J gene TRBJ1-3; D may be TRBD1 (6 bases). This CDR3 comprises 14 residues. Trimming removed 4 bases at V and 0 bases at J, with 7 bases between. Germline CDR1 and CDR2: SEHNR and FQNEAQ (reference sequence). This CDR3 is CASSSGDSGNTIYF. The CDR3 nucleotides read TGTGCCAGCAGCTCAGGGGACTCTGGAAACACCATATATTTT.

The chain carries TRBV5-1 and TRBJ2-5, with unresolved D. The CDR3 spans 13 residues. The V end lost 3 bases, the J end lost 3 bases, and 9 bases lay between the germline ends. CDR1 and CDR2 (germline): SGHRS, YFSETQ. CDR3 DNA: TGCGCCAGCAGCTCCCGTCTAGAAGAGACCCAGTACTTC. This encodes CASSSRLEETQYF.

The genes are TRBV19 and TRBJ1-1; perhaps TRBD1 as D (5 bases). CDR1 LNHDA and CDR2 SQIVND come from the germline V gene (reference sequence). V was clipped by 6 bases and J by 0 bases, with 11 bases between them. This CDR3 is 14 amino acids long. DNA for the CDR3: TGTGCCAGTAGGCGCGGGGACTTGAACACTGAAGCTTTCTTT. It encodes CASRRGDLNTEAFF.

The J gene is TRBJ2-7, the V gene TRBV19; no clear D. The CDR3 has 16 amino acids. Per the germline V gene, CDR1 is LNHDA and CDR2 is SQIVND (reference sequence). Trimming took 5 bases from V and 4 from J, leaving 21 bases between them. The CDR3 here is CASSASFPEIPYEQYF. The DNA of the CDR3 is TGTGCCAGTAGTGCATCCTTCCCAGAGATTCCATACGAGCAGTACTTC.

The chain employs TRBV5-1 and TRBJ2-7; D is uncertain. The CDR3 runs to 14 residues. Germline CDR1 and CDR2: SGHRS and YFSETQ. Deletions cut 0 bases from V and 2 bases from J, with 9 bases between. The CDR3 region is CASSLEGRAYEQYF. CDR3 sequence (DNA): TGCGCCAGCAGCTTGGAAGGGCGAGCCTACGAGCAGTACTTC. The variable domain in full, completed from reference TRBV5-1 and TRBJ2-7, reads KAGVTQTPRYLIKTRGQQVTLSCSPISGHRSVSWYQQTPGQGLQFLFEYFSETQRNKGNFPGRFSGRQFSNSRSEMNVSTLELGDSALYLCASSLEGRAYEQYFGPGTRLTVT.

This chain links TRBV6-5 with TRBJ2-7; 8 bases line up with TRBD1. The CDR3 contains 15 residues. The germline V gene has CDR1 MNHEY and CDR2 SVGAGI. Losses at the gene ends were 0 bases for V and 6 bases for J; bases not matched to a gene: 7. CDR3 region: CASSYSRTGKFEQYF. CDR3 sequence (DNA): TGTGCCAGCAGTTACTCGCGGACAGGGAAATTCGAGCAGTACTTC.

This chain uses TRBV9 with TRBJ1-2; no definite D call. The CDR3 is made up of 13 amino acids. Looked up from germline, CDR1 is SGDLS and CDR2 is YYNGEE. Trimming removed 3 bases at V and 2 bases at J, with 8 bases between. CDR3 DNA: TGTGCCAGCAGCGCAAGATCAAACTATGGCTACACCTTC. Protein sequence: CASSARSNYGYTF.

This sequence joins TRBV7-2 and TRBJ2-7; 10 positions match TRBD2. The CDR3 has 16 amino acids. The trim removed 4 bases at V and 0 bases at J, leaving 6 bases unmatched. Germline V gene data show CDR1 as SGHTA and CDR2 as FQGNSA. The CDR3 protein is CASSWALAGASYEQYF. DNA for the CDR3: TGTGCCAGCAGCTGGGCCCTAGCGGGGGCCTCCTACGAGCAGTACTTC.

This clone was picked up one time. The chain joins TRBV5-6 to TRBJ1-6, with D perhaps matching TRBD1 (5 bases). V lost 3 bases and J 0 bases, leaving 16 bases between the germline ends. CDR1 SGHDT and CDR2 YYEEEE come from the germline V gene. The CDR3 covers 18 residues. CDR3 in amino acids: CASSWGVLGSSYNSPLHF. Here the CDR3 DNA reads TGTGCCAGCAGCTGGGGGGTACTTGGTAGCTCCTATAATTCACCCCTCCACTTT.

J is TRBJ1-3 and V is TRBV14; D gene unclear. V was shortened by 1 base and J by 4 bases, with 17 bases between the two germline ends. The V gene's germline CDR1 is SGHDN and CDR2 FVKESK. The CDR3 runs 17 residues. CDR3 protein: CASSQVGTRHSGNTIYF. The CDR3 region has the DNA TGTGCCAGCAGCCAAGTCGGAACAAGACACTCGGGAAACACCATATATTTT.

The chain combines TRBV19 with TRBJ1-2; 10 nucleotides agree with TRBD1. The trim removed 8 bases at V and 2 bases at J, leaving 5 bases unmatched. This CDR3 region has 14 residues. Per germline, CDR1 LNHDA and CDR2 SQIVND (reference sequence). This CDR3 reads CASHGQGGNYGYTF. CDR3 coding DNA: TGTGCCAGTCACGGACAGGGGGGCAACTATGGCTACACCTTC.

J is TRBJ2-7 and V is TRBV9; D gene ambiguous. Trimming left V 7 bases short and J 2 bases short, with 7 bases between. The germline gives CDR1 SGDLS, CDR2 YYNGEE. This CDR3 has 11 residues. The CDR3 here is CASGSAYEQYF. The DNA for the CDR3 is TGTGCCAGCGGTTCTGCCTACGAGCAGTACTTC.